Below, 17 T cell receptor beta chains from the same sample are listed, as sequenced in a study of human T cells and chemical hapten exposure. One entry per CDR3 protein, called by TCRdb with MiXCR from the RACE reads. This table has tens of thousands of distinct CDR3 sequences, 11% appearing once. Regarding time point: patch test 3, about 24 weeks after DPC sensitization. Treatment described: therapeutic diphenylcyclopropenone sensitization with weekly scalp DPC. This sample comprised whole blood, obtained in connection with sensitization to the hapten diphenylcyclopropenone (DPC). The receptors come from a woman between 45 and 65 years old with alopecia areata. Some clones in this sample may be carry-over from other donors' samples.

The gene calls are TRBV5-1 and TRBJ2-1, with TRBD2 matching over 9 bases. The J segment lost 5 bases and the V segment lost 1 base, leaving 7 bases of the junction unmatched. Germline CDR1 reads SGHRS; CDR2 reads YFSETQ. The CDR3 has 16 residues. The DNA for the CDR3 is TGCGCCAGCAGCTTGTGGGCTAGCGGGACCGACAATGAGCAGTTCTTC. Amino acid sequence: CASSLWASGTDNEQFF.

Here the CDR3 DNA reads TGTGCCAGCAGCCAAGATCTCACTAGCGGGAGCCGTGAGCAGTTCTTC. Its translation is CASSQDLTSGSREQFF. This chain links TRBV3-1 with TRBJ2-1; 11 nucleotides match TRBD2. Germline trimming cut 0 bases from V and 9 bases from J; bases unmatched to any gene: 7. The CDR3 runs 16 residues. Germline values: CDR1 LGHDT, CDR2 YNNKEL (reference sequence).

In its sample, this clonotype was seen once. The chain recombines TRBV7-2 with TRBJ2-2; D uncertain. Trimming stripped 6 bases from V and 0 bases from J, with 11 bases between. The CDR3 has 15 amino acids. Germline V gives CDR1 SGHTA, CDR2 FQGNSA. CDR3 sequence (DNA): TGTGCCAGCAGGAGTTGGGCCTCGAACACCGGGGAGCTGTTTTTT. Translation gives CASRSWASNTGELFF.

The chain has TRBV4-2 and TRBJ1-6; D is undetermined. The CDR3 has 16 amino acids. V was pared by 0 bases and J by 7 bases, with 13 bases between. Germline V gene data show CDR1 as LGHNA and CDR2 as YNFKEQ. The DNA for the CDR3 is TGTGCCAGCAGCCAAGAGGAGGGATACCGAAATTCACCCCTCCACTTT. This encodes CASSQEEGYRNSPLHF.

This clonotype was seen repeatedly, ten times or more. The chain carries TRBV24-1 and TRBJ2-7; no clear D. The germline gives CDR1 KGHDR, CDR2 SFDVKD. The CDR3 loop spans 16 amino acids. The V end lost 4 bases, the J end lost 6 bases, and 21 bases lay between the germline ends. CDR3 amino acids: CATSDRRSMTAGEQYF. CDR3 DNA sequence: TGTGCCACCAGTGACCGCCGGTCGATGACGGCTGGCGAGCAGTACTTC.

This clonotype appeared many times. The chain uses TRBV20-1 and TRBJ1-1; no firm D call. V was clipped by 5 bases and J by 0 bases, with 13 bases between them. The CDR3 loop spans 14 amino acids. Germline V gene sequence: CDR1 DFQATT, CDR2 SNEGSKA (reference sequence). The CDR3 region is CSAPKRQLNTEAFF. The CDR3 nucleotides are TGCAGTGCTCCCAAACGACAACTGAACACTGAAGCTTTCTTT.

This clonotype was seen ten or more times. The V call is TRBV28, the J call TRBJ1-6; D perhaps matches TRBD1 (6 bases). The CDR3 has 19 amino acids. V shed 2 bases and J shed 0 bases, with 17 bases lying between them. Germline CDR1 and CDR2: MDHEN and SYDVKM. The CDR3 region is CASSLPNSPGVSYNSPLHF. CDR3 coding DNA: TGTGCCAGCAGTTTACCCAATTCCCCAGGGGTCTCCTATAATTCACCCCTCCACTTT.

In this sample, this clonotype turned up many times. CDR3 in amino acids: CASSLALAGLQETQYF. CDR3 DNA: TGTGCCAGCAGCTTAGCACTAGCGGGGCTCCAAGAGACCCAGTACTTC. The chain carries TRBV7-2 and TRBJ2-5; 10 nucleotides align to TRBD2. The CDR3 spans 16 residues. Germline CDR1 is SGHTA and CDR2 is FQGNSA. Unmatched junction bases numbered 2, after V lost 0 bases and J lost 1 base.

This clonotype has ten or more counts. The J gene is TRBJ2-7, the V gene TRBV2, with 10 bases lining up with TRBD2. V was clipped by 6 bases and J by 6 bases; unmatched bases: 11. CDR3 length equals 15 residues. Germline CDR1 is SNHLY and CDR2 is FYNNEI. The CDR3 bases are TGTGCCAGCAGGACTGAGCCTAGCGGGGGCCTCGAGCAGTACTTC. This encodes CASRTEPSGGLEQYF.

This clonotype was seen at least ten times. The V gene is TRBV5-1, the J gene TRBJ1-4; D is undetermined. The CDR3 is 15 amino acids. CDR1 and CDR2 from the germline V gene are SGHRS and YFSETQ. V was cut by 4 bases and J by 5 bases, with 15 bases left in between. In DNA, the CDR3 is TGCGCCAGCAGCCCGAGACCGCCCCCGAATGAAAAACTGTTTTTT. Amino acids: CASSPRPPPNEKLFF.

This clonotype was counted a single time. The chain combines TRBV20-1 with TRBJ2-4; D uncertain. The germline gives CDR1 DFQATT, CDR2 SNEGSKA (reference sequence). The CDR3 is 16 residues long. Trimming took 6 bases from V and 1 from J, leaving 19 bases between them. CDR3 coding DNA: TGCAGTGCAAATACAGTCGTAGTTGCGGCCAAAAACATTCAGTACTTC. Amino acids: CSANTVVVAAKNIQYF.

The sample holds many counts of this clonotype. J is TRBJ2-5 and V is TRBV25-1; D is ambiguous. CDR3 length: 15 residues. Per the germline V gene, CDR1 is MGHDK and CDR2 is SYGVNS. Trimming removed 2 bases at V and 0 bases at J, with 10 bases between. In DNA, the CDR3 is TGTGCCAGCAGTGAAGATCGGGCGTACCAAGAGACCCAGTACTTC. As protein: CASSEDRAYQETQYF.

To note about this clonotype: A much larger clone differs by one base, so this may be a read error. The rearrangement joins TRBV7-9 to TRBJ2-2; 10 bases agree with TRBD1. Germline V gene sequence: CDR1 SEHNR, CDR2 FQNEAQ (reference sequence). CDR3 size: 16 residues. The CDR3 DNA follows: TGTGCCAGCAGCTTCGACAGGGGGCTTAACACCGGGGAGCTGATTTTT. Translated: CASSFDRGLNTGELIF.

This clonotype was counted at least ten times. J is TRBJ2-7 and V is TRBV6-5, with 11 bases lining up with TRBD2. The V gene's germline CDR1 is MNHEY and CDR2 SVGAGI. CDR3 length: 15 residues. J was trimmed by 2 bases and V by 0 bases; bases with no gene match: 0. The CDR3 sequence: CASSYSLAGAYEQYF. CDR3 nucleotide sequence: TGTGCCAGCAGTTACTCACTAGCGGGAGCCTACGAGCAGTACTTC.

This clonotype was seen a handful of times. The chain combines TRBV7-2 with TRBJ2-1; 7 positions match TRBD2. The CDR3 runs 14 residues. Germline V CDR1 and CDR2: SGHTA, FQGNSA. V shed 8 bases, J shed 7 bases, and the junction held 11 bases outside the gene matches. CDR3 in amino acids: CASGKRDRMNEQFF. CDR3 DNA: TGTGCCAGCGGAAAGCGGGATAGGATGAATGAGCAGTTCTTC.

Ten or more counts support this clonotype. The chain combines TRBV29-1 with TRBJ1-1, with a tentative D call TRBD1 (5 bases). The CDR3 loop spans 12 amino acids. Trimming cost V 4 bases and J 1 base, with 7 bases left between them. CDR1 SQVTM and CDR2 ANQGSEA come from the germline V gene. For the CDR3, the DNA is TGCAGCGTTGTAGGGACGAACACTGAAGCTTTCTTT. It yields the protein CSVVGTNTEAFF.

This clonotype was seen at least ten times. The rearrangement links TRBV18 to TRBJ1-1; D gene uncertain. The CDR3 loop spans 15 amino acids. Trimming left V 2 bases short and J 2 bases short, with 12 bases between. CDR1 KGHSH and CDR2 LQKENI come from the germline V gene. This CDR3 is CASSPMAAGNTEAFF. CDR3 DNA sequence: TGTGCCAGCTCACCAATGGCAGCAGGCAACACTGAAGCTTTCTTT.